Presented here are 10 T cell receptor beta chains from one specimen sequenced in a study of T cells after yellow fever vaccination. TCRdb re-derived calls from the 5' RACE reads in MiXCR, one entry per CDR3 protein. Of more than 450,000 distinct CDR3 sequences in the sample, just over 20% were seen once. Sample: PBMCs, taken approximately 20 days after the first yellow fever vaccination. The receptors here all came from a man younger than 35 who received the YFV17D yellow fever vaccine.

The gene calls are TRBV20-1 and TRBJ1-4; D may be TRBD1 (6 bases). The germline CDR1 and CDR2 sequences are DFQATT and SNEGSKA (reference sequence). V was cut by 0 bases and J by 7 bases, with 15 bases left in between. The CDR3 is 15 amino acids. DNA for the CDR3: TGCAGTGCTAGAGATTCTGGGGGGCCGGGTGAAAAACTGTTTTTT. This codes for CSARDSGGPGEKLFF.

This clonotype showed up just a few times. A read error may produce the germline difference seen at one junction end. The gene calls are TRBV5-5 and TRBJ2-1; TRBD1 is a possible D gene (6 bases). In germline, CDR1 is SGHKS, CDR2 YYEKEE (reference sequence). CDR3 size: 15 residues. As DNA, the CDR3 is TGTGCCAGCAGGTTGGACAGTCGCTCCTACAATGAGCAGTTCTTC. This gives the protein CASRLDSRSYNEQFF.

This clonotype has only a few counts. The chain carries TRBV4-3 and TRBJ2-3; 9 nucleotides line up with TRBD2. Per the germline V gene, CDR1 is LGHNA and CDR2 is YSLEER. The CDR3 is made up of 17 amino acids. Trimming removed 3 bases from V and 2 bases from J; junction bases left unmatched: 9. The CDR3 sequence: CASSQAPSGAFTDTQYF. The DNA for the CDR3 is TGCGCCAGCAGCCAGGCTCCTAGCGGGGCCTTCACAGATACGCAGTATTTT.

This clonotype was seen a handful of times. The rearrangement uses TRBV4-3 and TRBJ1-2, with D uncertain. The CDR3 is 12 residues long. The V and J ends lost 3 bases and 6 bases respectively, with 8 bases between them. Germline CDR1 and CDR2: LGHNA and YSLEER. CDR3 protein: CASSQGENGYTF. CDR3 nucleotides: TGCGCCAGCAGCCAGGGCGAAAATGGCTACACCTTC.

The rearrangement uses TRBV7-3 and TRBJ1-3; D possibly corresponds to TRBD1 (6 bases). The CDR3 extends over 16 amino acids. V lost 8 bases to trimming and J lost 4 bases, with 21 bases between them. In germline, CDR1 is SGHTA, CDR2 FQGTGA. The CDR3 coding sequence is TGTGCCAGCCCCCCCGATCGGGGGCTGACGGGAAACACCATATATTTT. It translates to CASPPDRGLTGNTIYF.

The V and J genes are TRBV5-1 and TRBJ1-5, with 9 bases lining up with TRBD1. Germline CDR1 is SGHRS and CDR2 is YFSETQ. There are 14 residues in the CDR3. V was pared by 0 bases and J by 8 bases, with 3 bases of the junction left unmatched. DNA of the CDR3: TGCGCCAGCAGCTTGGAACAGGGGGCCGAGCCCCAGCATTTT. Protein: CASSLEQGAEPQHF.

The chain joins TRBV7-9 to TRBJ2-5; D possibly corresponds to TRBD1 (5 bases). The CDR3 is 14 residues long. Germline loops: CDR1 SEHNR, CDR2 FQNEAQ (reference sequence). V dropped 5 bases and J dropped 1 base, with 11 bases sitting between them. CDR3 bases: TGTGCCAGCAGCCGCCGACAGTCCCAAGAGACCCAGTACTTC. Translated: CASSRRQSQETQYF.

This clonotype appeared many times. The rearrangement uses TRBV5-6 and TRBJ2-2; no clear D. The length of the CDR3 is 13 residues. Trimming stripped 0 bases from V and 3 bases from J, with 3 bases between. Germline CDR1 and CDR2: SGHDT and YYEEEE. CDR3 residues: CASSLGHTGELFF. CDR3 nucleotide sequence: TGTGCCAGCAGCTTGGGGCACACCGGGGAGCTGTTTTTT.

This clonotype was seen more than once but under ten times. The CDR3 loop reads CAIAPQGVNTEAFF. In DNA form, the CDR3 reads TGTGCCATAGCCCCCCAGGGGGTGAACACTGAAGCTTTCTTT. This sequence joins TRBV10-3 and TRBJ1-1; 7 bases fit TRBD1. CDR3 size: 14 residues. CDR1 ENHRY and CDR2 SYGVKD come from the germline V gene. V shed 9 bases, J shed 0 bases, and the junction held 7 bases outside the gene matches.

This rearrangement joins TRBV7-9 to TRBJ1-5, with D hard to call. The CDR3 covers 11 residues. CDR1 and CDR2 (germline): SEHNR, FQNEAQ (reference sequence). The germline V and J ends were trimmed by 1 base and 14 bases, with 9 bases remaining between them. CDR3 sequence reads: CASSLGPLKHF. In DNA, the CDR3 is TGTGCCAGCAGCTTAGGACCTTTAAAGCATTTT.